This T cell receptor beta chain was recorded in a study of cytomegalovirus exposure and HLA in healthy donors. PCR employed 60 Vbeta and 13 Jbeta primers. Assay used: immunoSEQ multiplex PCR; TCRdb lists only in-frame clones, some missing. The sample consists of 37,000 or so clones, roughly four fifths of them appearing once. The CDR3 runs 14 residues. The sequence was obtained from a woman aged 40 to 50 in good health and CMV-seronegative. This rearrangement joins TRBV21-1 to TRBJ2-4; the DNA was not compared with TRBD1, the D call given in the table. TRBV21-1 is a pseudogene locus. Sequenced: PBMCs. The CDR3 nucleotides read TGTGCCAGCAGCACGCGGACAGGGAAAAACATTCAGTACTTC. It specifies CASSTRTGKNIQYF.